This T cell receptor beta chain is from a study of glioma-infiltrating T cells. About this clonotype: Its cognate antigen is unknown.

Findings and limits, study-wide: Tissue-blood divergence was below expectation in non-neoplastic patients, above in gliomas. Only very few CDR3 sequences appeared in both tissue and blood.

This CDR3 has 13 amino acids. Deletions cut 2 bases from V and 3 bases from J, with 5 bases between. TCR alpha and beta CDR3 regions were amplified from RNA using iRepertoire nested multiplex PCR. For one-step reverse transcription and amplification, about 85-400 ng of tissue mRNA or PBMC total RNA was used. TCRdb reprocessed the multiplex PCR reads with MiXCR, giving one entry per CDR3 protein. This sample has roughly 190,000 distinct CDR3 sequences, with 32% found just once. This TCR came from a human donor with low-grade glioma or glioblastoma, undergoing nonglioma brain surgery, or in good health (not recorded which). The chain has TRBV12-3 or TRBV12-4 and TRBJ1-3; D remains unclear. The sample consisted of glioma tissue, nonneoplastic brain tissue, or PBMCs (not recorded which). Here the CDR3 DNA reads TGTGCCAGCAGTTTATTCCGTGGAAACACCATATATTTT. It specifies CASSLFRGNTIYF.